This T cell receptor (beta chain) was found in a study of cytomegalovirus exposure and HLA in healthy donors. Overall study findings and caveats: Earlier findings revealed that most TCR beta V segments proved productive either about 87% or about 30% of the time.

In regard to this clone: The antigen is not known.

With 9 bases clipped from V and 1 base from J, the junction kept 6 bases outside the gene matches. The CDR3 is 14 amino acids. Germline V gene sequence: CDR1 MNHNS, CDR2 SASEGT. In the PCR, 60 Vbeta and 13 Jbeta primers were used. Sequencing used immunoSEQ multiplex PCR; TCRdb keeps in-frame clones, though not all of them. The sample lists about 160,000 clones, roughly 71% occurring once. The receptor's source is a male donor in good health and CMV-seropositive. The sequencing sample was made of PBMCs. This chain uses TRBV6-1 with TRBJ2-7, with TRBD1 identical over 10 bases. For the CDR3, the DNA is TGTGCCAGTCTTGGACAGGGGGGATCCTACGAGCAGTACTTC. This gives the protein CASLGQGGSYEQYF.